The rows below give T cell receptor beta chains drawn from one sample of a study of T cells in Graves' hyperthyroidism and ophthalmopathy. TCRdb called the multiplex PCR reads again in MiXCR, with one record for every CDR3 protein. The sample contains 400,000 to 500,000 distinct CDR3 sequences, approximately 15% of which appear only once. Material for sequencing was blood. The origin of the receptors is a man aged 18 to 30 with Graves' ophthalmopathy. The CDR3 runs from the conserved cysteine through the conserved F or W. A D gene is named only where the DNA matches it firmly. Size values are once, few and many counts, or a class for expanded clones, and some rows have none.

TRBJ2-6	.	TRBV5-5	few	CASLRVSGANVLTF	TGTGCCAGCTTGAGGGTATCCGGGGCCAACGTCCTGACTTTC
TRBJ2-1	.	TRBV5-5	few	CASSLELAFLREQFF	TGTGCCAGCAGCTTGGAACTAGCCTTTCTCCGGGAGCAGTTCTTC
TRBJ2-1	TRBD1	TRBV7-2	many	CASRLNRGLGVHNEQFF	TGTGCCAGCAGACTGAACAGGGGGCTGGGGGTTCACAATGAGCAGTTCTTC
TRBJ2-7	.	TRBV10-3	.	CAISGSTYEQYF	TGTGCCATCAGCGGCTCTACCTACGAGCAGTACTTC
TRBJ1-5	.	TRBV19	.	CASTLTYIGNQPQHF	TGTGCCAGTACCCTGACCTACATCGGCAATCAGCCCCAGCATTTT
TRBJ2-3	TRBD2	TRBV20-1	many	CSASVLAGVISDTQYF	TGCAGTGCTAGTGTACTAGCGGGAGTTATCTCAGATACGCAGTATTTT
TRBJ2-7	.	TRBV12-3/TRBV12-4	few	CASSLGPRYEQYF	TGTGCCAGCAGTTTAGGTCCACGCTACGAGCAGTACTTC
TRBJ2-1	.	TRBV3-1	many	CASSPRVGSNEQFF	TGTGCCAGCAGCCCTAGGGTGGGGAGCAATGAGCAGTTCTTC
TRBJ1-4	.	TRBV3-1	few	CASSAPHPNTLNEKLFF	TGTGCCAGCAGCGCGCCACACCCCAACACCCTAAATGAAAAACTGTTTTTT
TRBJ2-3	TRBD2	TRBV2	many	CASRDRLAGGRTDTQYF	TGTGCCAGCCGGGATCGACTAGCGGGGGGGCGGACAGATACGCAGTATTTT
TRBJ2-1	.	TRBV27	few	CASSYRVNNEQFF	TGTGCCAGCAGTTATAGGGTTAACAATGAGCAGTTCTTC
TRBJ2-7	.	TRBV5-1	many	CASSYQVGEQYF	TGCGCCAGCAGCTACCAAGTCGGGGAGCAGTACTTC
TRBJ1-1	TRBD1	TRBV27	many	CASRNRGYTEAFF	TGTGCCAGCAGAAACAGGGGTTACACTGAAGCTTTCTTT
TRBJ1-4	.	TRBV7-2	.	CASSLRAPAANEKLFF	TGTGCCAGCAGCTTGCGGGCGCCAGCGGCTAATGAAAAACTGTTTTTT
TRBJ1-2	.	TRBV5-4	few	CASSLELAPYTF	TGTGCCAGCAGCTTGGAATTGGCACCCTACACCTTC
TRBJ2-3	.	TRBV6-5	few	CASSYSSGGISTDTQYF	TGTGCCAGCAGTTACTCTTCCGGGGGAATAAGCACAGATACGCAGTATTTT
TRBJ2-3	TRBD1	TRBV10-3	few	CAISALGQGDTDTQYF	TGTGCCATCAGTGCCCTGGGACAGGGGGACACAGATACGCAGTATTTT
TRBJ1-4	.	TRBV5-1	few	CASSLWGKVEKLFF	TGCGCCAGCAGCTTATGGGGGAAGGTTGAAAAACTGTTTTTT
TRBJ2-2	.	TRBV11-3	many	CASSRALITGELFF	TGTGCCAGCAGCCGGGCCCTAATCACCGGGGAGCTGTTTTTT
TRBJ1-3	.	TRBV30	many	CAWSVERWGNNTIYF	TGTGCCTGGAGCGTGGAGAGATGGGGTAACAACACCATATATTTT
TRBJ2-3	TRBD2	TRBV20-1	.	CSASFGLAGGADTQYF	TGCAGTGCTAGCTTCGGACTAGCGGGGGGCGCAGATACGCAGTATTTT
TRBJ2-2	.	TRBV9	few	CASSSYSNTGELFF	TGTGCCAGCAGCTCGTATTCGAACACCGGGGAGCTGTTTTTT
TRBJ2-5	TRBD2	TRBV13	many	CASSSPWRGGRETQYF	TGTGCCAGCAGCTCGCCCTGGCGGGGGGGACGAGAGACCCAGTACTTC
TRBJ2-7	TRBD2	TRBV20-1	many	CSARDLAAYEQYF	TGCAGTGCTAGAGATCTAGCGGCCTACGAGCAGTACTTC
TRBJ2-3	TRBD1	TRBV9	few	CASSLLGQVTDTQYF	TGTGCCAGCAGCCTCCTGGGACAGGTGACAGATACGCAGTATTTT
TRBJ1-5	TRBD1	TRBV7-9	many	CASSYRDRGQPINQPQHF	TGTGCCAGCAGCTACCGGGACAGGGGTCAACCTATCAATCAGCCCCAGCATTTT
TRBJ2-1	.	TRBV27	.	CASSGRVSAMDRIFF	TGTGCCAGCAGTGGTCGGGTCTCCGCGATGGACCGAATCTTCTTC
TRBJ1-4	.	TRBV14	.	CASSRPGALEEKLFF	TGTGCCAGCAGCCGTCCCGGGGCGTTGGAGGAAAAACTGTTTTTT
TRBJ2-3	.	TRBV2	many	CARADGRAINTQYF	TGTGCCAGAGCAGACGGAAGAGCCATTAATACGCAGTATTTT
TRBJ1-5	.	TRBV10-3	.	CAISAGQGNQPQHF	TGTGCCATCAGTGCCGGGCAGGGCAATCAGCCCCAGCATTTT
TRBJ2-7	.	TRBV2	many	CASSEAPGVGEQYF	TGTGCCAGCAGTGAAGCGCCCGGGGTGGGCGAGCAGTACTTC
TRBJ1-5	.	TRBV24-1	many	CATHPGAWSNQPQHF	TGTGCCACCCACCCCGGTGCCTGGAGCAATCAGCCCCAGCATTTT
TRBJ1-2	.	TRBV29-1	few	CSFRRDGTDGYTF	TGCAGCTTCCGCCGGGACGGTACCGATGGCTACACCTTC
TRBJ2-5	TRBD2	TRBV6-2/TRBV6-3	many	CASSSLVTSGVYAKTQYF	TGTGCCAGCAGTTCCCTCGTGACGAGCGGGGTTTATGCCAAGACCCAGTACTTC
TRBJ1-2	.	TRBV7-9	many	CASSLGGAHGYTF	TGTGCCAGCAGCTTAGGGGGGGCGCACGGCTACACCTTC
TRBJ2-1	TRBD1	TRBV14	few	CASSQDKGTVVSNEQFF	TGTGCCAGCAGCCAAGATAAGGGGACAGTGGTAAGCAATGAGCAGTTCTTC
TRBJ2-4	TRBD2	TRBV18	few	CASSAGLAGGENIQYF	TGTGCCAGCTCAGCGGGACTAGCGGGAGGTGAGAACATTCAGTACTTC
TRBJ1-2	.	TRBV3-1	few	CASSQEGRRDGYTF	TGTGCCAGCAGCCAAGAGGGCAGGAGAGATGGCTACACCTTC
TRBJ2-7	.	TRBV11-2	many	CASSLARSYEQYF	TGTGCCAGCAGCTTAGCGCGTAGCTACGAGCAGTACTTC
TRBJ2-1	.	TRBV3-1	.	CASSQGAGPYNEQFF	TGTGCCAGCAGCCAGGGGGCGGGGCCCTACAATGAGCAGTTCTTC
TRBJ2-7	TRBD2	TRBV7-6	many	CASSLGPRGGDSSYEQYF	TGTGCCAGCAGCTTAGGCCCACGGGGAGGGGACTCCTCCTACGAGCAGTACTTC
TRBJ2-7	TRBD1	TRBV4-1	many	CASSQEWGDRDYEQYF	TGCGCCAGCAGCCAAGAATGGGGGGACAGGGACTACGAGCAGTACTTC
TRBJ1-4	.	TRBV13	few	CASSSRGSDEKLFF	TGTGCCAGCAGCTCGAGGGGGTCCGATGAAAAACTGTTTTTT
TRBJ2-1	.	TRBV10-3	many	CAISLARPSSSYNEQFF	TGTGCCATCTCTTTAGCTCGGCCGTCAAGCTCCTACAATGAGCAGTTCTTC
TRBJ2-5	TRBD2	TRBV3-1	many	CASSQDPGGAVGTQYF	TGTGCCAGCAGCCAAGATCCGGGGGGGGCTGTTGGGACCCAGTACTTC
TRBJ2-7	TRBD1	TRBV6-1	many	CASSFARQGGGYEQYF	TGTGCCAGCAGTTTTGCACGACAGGGGGGTGGCTACGAGCAGTACTTC
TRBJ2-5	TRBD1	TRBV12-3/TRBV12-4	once	CASSYSGQGKTQYF	TGTGCCAGCAGTTACTCGGGACAGGGGAAGACCCAGTACTTC
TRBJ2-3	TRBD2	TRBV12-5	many	CASGDWGGAAQNTQYF	TGTGCTAGTGGCGATTGGGGAGGGGCTGCACAGAATACGCAGTATTTT
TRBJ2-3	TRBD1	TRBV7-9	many	CASSLAESGQGADTQYF	TGTGCCAGCAGCTTAGCAGAGTCGGGACAGGGGGCAGATACGCAGTATTTT
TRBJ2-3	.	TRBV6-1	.	CASSELAGLLDTQYF	TGTGCCAGCAGTGAATTGGCGGGACTGCTAGATACGCAGTATTTT
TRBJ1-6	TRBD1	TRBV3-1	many	CASGLDRGIRNSPLHF	TGTGCCTCGGGGCTGGACAGGGGCATTCGTAATTCACCCCTCCACTTT
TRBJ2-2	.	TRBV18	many	CASSPPSRNTGELFF	TGTGCCAGCTCACCACCGTCTCGTAACACCGGGGAGCTGTTTTTT
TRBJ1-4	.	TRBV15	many	CASRSSWGGGDEKLFF	TGTGCCAGCCGTTCCTCCTGGGGAGGGGGAGATGAAAAACTGTTTTTT
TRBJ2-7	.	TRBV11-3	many	CASSPGRSYEQYF	TGTGCCAGCAGCCCAGGACGATCCTACGAGCAGTACTTC